This TCR beta chain derives from a study of blood T cell repertoires in COVID-19. About the research overall: T cells, B-cell-depleted T cells, or PBMCs provided the cDNA or gDNA that served as material.

CDR3 length equals 12 residues. Germline assignment: CDR1 ENHRY and CDR2 SYGVKD. V was pared by 8 bases and J by 5 bases, with 12 bases between. Profiled with immunoSEQ multiplex PCR; TCRdb holds only in-frame clones, not every one. The data hold around 83,000 clones, with 75% to 90% observed a single time. This clone came up a few times. The TCR originated in a man between 65 and 85 years old with active or convalescent COVID-19. V gene TRBV10-3 combines with J gene TRBJ1-1, with no clear D. The source material was peripheral blood. CDR3 sequence: CAIAAPRTEAFF. In DNA, the CDR3 is TGTGCCATCGCGGCACCGCGAACTGAAGCTTTCTTT.